Following are 14 T cell receptor beta chains from one sample sequenced in a study of PD-1 blockade in classical Hodgkin lymphoma. Every patient relapsed after autologous stem cell transplantation, and brentuximab vedotin exposure varied. Magnetic negative selection purified CD4+ T cells from thawed PBMCs. Method: immunoSEQ multiplex PCR; TCRdb's copy keeps in-frame clones and lacks some. The sample shows about 12,000 clones, 70% to 85% of them seen only once. The sequencing used CD4+ T cells from blood, collected at baseline. The receptor source for this set is a human donor with classical Hodgkin lymphoma.

J is TRBJ1-6 and V is TRBV6-5, with 7 bases lining up with TRBD1. This CDR3 is 14 amino acids long. Unmatched junction bases numbered 6, after V lost 6 bases and J lost 7 bases. Germline assignment: CDR1 MNHEY and CDR2 SVGAGI. The CDR3, as DNA: TGTGCCAGCAGCCGACAGGGCTGGAATTCACCCCTCCACTTT. This sequence encodes CASSRQGWNSPLHF.

V gene TRBV9 combines with J gene TRBJ1-1; D not certain. V shed 0 bases and J shed 4 bases, with 13 bases lying between them. The CDR3 has 15 residues. Germline V gives CDR1 SGDLS, CDR2 YYNGEE. The CDR3 DNA sequence: TGTGCCAGCAGCGTAGGAGTAGCTATGGGCACTGAAGCTTTCTTT. This gives the protein CASSVGVAMGTEAFF. Looking up the rest from reference TRBV9 and TRBJ1-1 gives the full variable domain: DSGVTQTPKHLITATGQRVTLRCSPRSGDLSVYWYQQSLDQGLQFLIQYYNGEERAKGNILERFSAQQFPDLHSELNLSSLELGDSALYFCASSVGVAMGTEAFFGQGTRLTVV.

This clone has only a few counts. V gene TRBV5-6 combines with J gene TRBJ1-2; D not certain. The germline V and J ends were trimmed by 0 bases and 8 bases, with 11 bases remaining between them. This CDR3 is built from 13 residues. Per germline, CDR1 SGHDT and CDR2 YYEEEE. The CDR3 reads CASSLVALRGYTF. The CDR3 coding sequence is TGTGCCAGCAGCTTGGTGGCCCTGCGGGGCTACACCTTC.

The chain uses TRBV19 and TRBJ2-5, with unresolved D. Trimming pared 2 bases from V and 0 bases from J, leaving 13 bases between. CDR1 is LNHDA and CDR2 is SQIVND in the germline V gene (reference sequence). The CDR3 has 16 amino acids. The CDR3 DNA sequence: TGTGCCAGTAGTATAAATTCCCGACCGAACCAAGAGACCCAGTACTTC. This gives the protein CASSINSRPNQETQYF.

This chain uses TRBV7-2 with TRBJ2-5, with D tentatively TRBD1 or TRBD2 (5 bases each). The CDR3 sequence is 14 residues long. CDR1 is SGHTA, CDR2 FQGNSA, per germline. Trimming removed 1 base from V and 3 bases from J, with 9 bases in between. This chain's CDR3 is CASSLVWGKETQYF. The CDR3 DNA reads as TGTGCCAGCAGCTTAGTTTGGGGGAAAGAGACCCAGTACTTC.

This clone was counted once. The chain has TRBV5-6 and TRBJ2-7, with D possibly TRBD2 on 7 matching bases. Germline CDR1 SGHDT, CDR2 YYEEEE. V lost 4 bases and J 6 bases, leaving 20 bases between the germline ends. The CDR3 has 15 residues. CDR3 nucleotide sequence: TGTGCCAGCAGCCCTGAGGGGGGGCGTAGGGGCGAGCAGTACTTC. Translated, it gives CASSPEGGRRGEQYF.

This clone appeared a single time. The V gene is TRBV2, the J gene TRBJ2-5; TRBD1 agrees at 7 bases. V lost 1 base and J lost 5; bases outside the gene matches: 13. The length of the CDR3 is 17 residues. The V gene's germline CDR1 is SNHLY and CDR2 FYNNEI. The CDR3 DNA sequence: TGTGCCAGCAGTGAAGACCCTCCGGACAGGAGGTTGGAGACCCAGTACTTC. Its protein product is CASSEDPPDRRLETQYF.

This chain links TRBV5-4 with TRBJ1-6; 8 bases fit TRBD1. The CDR3 runs to 14 residues. The germline CDR1 and CDR2 sequences are SGHNT and YYREEE (reference sequence). After removal of 3 bases from V and 7 bases from J, the junction contained 3 bases not matched to a gene. The CDR3 sequence: CASSSDRGNSPLHF. The CDR3 nucleotides read TGTGCCAGCAGCTCCGACAGGGGCAATTCACCCCTCCACTTT.

This chain connects TRBV6-5 to TRBJ2-1; D is possibly TRBD1 or TRBD2 (5 bases each). Germline CDR1 reads MNHEY; CDR2 reads SVGAGI. The CDR3 contains 15 residues. V gave up 0 bases and J gave up 5 bases, with 11 bases separating them. CDR3 nucleotide sequence: TGTGCCAGCAGTTACTCGGGGGAAGCCCACAATGAGCAGTTCTTC. This translates into CASSYSGEAHNEQFF.

The chain is built from TRBV30 and TRBJ1-2, with 9 bases identical to TRBD1. The V gene end was trimmed by 2 bases and the J gene end by 7 bases; junction bases not matched to a gene: 5. The CDR3 has 13 amino acids. Germline lookup yields CDR1 GTSNPN and CDR2 SVGIG (reference sequence). The CDR3 protein is CAWSTGGHGGYTF. The CDR3, as DNA: TGTGCCTGGAGTACAGGGGGCCACGGTGGCTACACCTTC.

The chain links TRBV2 to TRBJ2-2; D could derive from TRBD1 or TRBD2 (5 bases each). The CDR3 is made up of 13 amino acids. Germline CDR1 SNHLY, CDR2 FYNNEI. With 3 bases removed from V and 6 bases from J, the gap between germline ends came to 8 bases. The CDR3 DNA reads TGTGCCAGCAGTGATTTGGGGGCCGGGGAGCTGTTTTTT. Its protein product is CASSDLGAGELFF.

This chain links TRBV29-1 with TRBJ2-2, with 8 bases identical to TRBD1. Per germline, CDR1 SQVTM and CDR2 ANQGSEA. Trimming removed 2 bases from V and 6 bases from J; junction bases left unmatched: 5. The CDR3 covers 14 residues. For the CDR3, the DNA is TGCAGCGTTGAACGGACAGGGAAGCCCGGGGAGCTGTTTTTT. Its protein product is CSVERTGKPGELFF.

The V call is TRBV5-1, the J call TRBJ2-3, with D perhaps matching TRBD1 (6 bases). CDR1 is SGHRS and CDR2 is YFSETQ in the germline V gene. Trimming cost V 7 bases and J 4 bases, with 10 bases left between them. The length of the CDR3 is 12 residues. The CDR3 DNA follows: TGCGCCAGCGGGGACAAAGCAGATACGCAGTATTTT. Translating gives CASGDKADTQYF.

The chain has TRBV14 and TRBJ2-3; D not resolved. V was shortened by 0 bases and J by 10 bases, with 8 bases between the two germline ends. Germline assignment: CDR1 SGHDN and CDR2 FVKESK. This CDR3 is built from 12 residues. Written as DNA, the CDR3 is TGTGCCAGCAGCCAAGAGATGGGTCCGCAGTATTTT. Its translation: CASSQEMGPQYF.